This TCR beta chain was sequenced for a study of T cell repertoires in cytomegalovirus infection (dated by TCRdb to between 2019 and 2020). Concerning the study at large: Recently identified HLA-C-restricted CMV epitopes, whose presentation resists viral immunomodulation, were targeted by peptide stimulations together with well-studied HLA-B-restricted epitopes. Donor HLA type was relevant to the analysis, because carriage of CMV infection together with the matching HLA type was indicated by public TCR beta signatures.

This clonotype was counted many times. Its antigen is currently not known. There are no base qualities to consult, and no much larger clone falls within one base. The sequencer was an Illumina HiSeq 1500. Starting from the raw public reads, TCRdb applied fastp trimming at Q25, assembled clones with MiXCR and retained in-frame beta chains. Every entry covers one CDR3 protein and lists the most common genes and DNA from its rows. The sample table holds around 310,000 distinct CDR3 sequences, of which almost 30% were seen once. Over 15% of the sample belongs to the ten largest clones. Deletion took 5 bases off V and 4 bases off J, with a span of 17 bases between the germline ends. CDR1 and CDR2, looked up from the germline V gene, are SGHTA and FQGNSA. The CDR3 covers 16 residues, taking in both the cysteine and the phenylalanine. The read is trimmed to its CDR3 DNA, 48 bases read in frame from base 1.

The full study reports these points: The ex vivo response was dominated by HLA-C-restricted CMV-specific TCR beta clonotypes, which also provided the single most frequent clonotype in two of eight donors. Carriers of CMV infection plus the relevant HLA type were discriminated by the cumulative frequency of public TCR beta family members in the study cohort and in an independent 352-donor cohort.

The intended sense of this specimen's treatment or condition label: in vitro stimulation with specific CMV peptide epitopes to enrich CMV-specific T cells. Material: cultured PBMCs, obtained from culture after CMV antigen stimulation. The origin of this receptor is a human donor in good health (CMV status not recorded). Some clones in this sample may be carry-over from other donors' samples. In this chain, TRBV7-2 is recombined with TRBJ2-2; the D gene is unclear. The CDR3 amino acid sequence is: CASSETGWGGTGELFF. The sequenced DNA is TGTGCCAGCAGCGAGACCGGTTGGGGTGGCACCGGGGAGCTGTTTTTT.